These 6 T cell receptor beta chains came from one sample sequenced in a study of chemoradiotherapy in HPV16-positive cancers. The repertoire was sequenced with immunoSEQ multiplex PCR; TCRdb's copy has only in-frame clones and lacks some. The sample includes around 13,000 clones, about three quarters of them seen just once. This specimen was taken from a patient who underwent chemoradiotherapy. All receptors derive from a human donor with HPV-associated anogenital cancer.

This chain links TRBV18 with TRBJ2-5; 8 bases are a match to TRBD1. The CDR3 runs to 18 residues. The germline CDR1 and CDR2 sequences are KGHSH and LQKENI. Trimming removed 3 bases from V and 2 bases from J; junction bases left unmatched: 14. CDR3 nucleotides: TGTGCCAGCTCACCCGATTTTGCGGCAGGGGGCCATCAAGAGACCCAGTACTTC. This encodes CASSPDFAAGGHQETQYF.

V usage is TRBV30 and J usage is TRBJ1-2; weak D call: TRBD1 (5 bases). V was shortened by 1 base and J by 8 bases, with 14 bases between the two germline ends. The CDR3 sequence is 13 residues long. Germline-derived CDR1 and CDR2 are GTSNPN and SVGIG (reference sequence). The CDR3 here is CAWSGDGGGGYTF. The CDR3 DNA reads as TGTGCCTGGAGTGGGGACGGCGGGGGAGGCTACACCTTC.

The chain couples TRBV19 to TRBJ2-5; 7 bases match TRBD2. Near its end, the DNA agrees better with TRBJ2-7, so the J call may be wrong. This CDR3 comprises 15 residues. The V gene's germline CDR1 is LNHDA and CDR2 SQIVND (reference sequence). The CDR3 DNA is TGTGCCAGTAGTACCGTAGCGGGTGAGACCTACGAGCAGTACTTC. Encoded protein: CASSTVAGETYEQYF.

The chain uses TRBV5-6 and TRBJ2-2; 10 nucleotides match TRBD2. The CDR3 covers 19 residues. V shed 1 base and J 4 bases; nucleotides not matched to a gene: 13. CDR1 and CDR2 from the germline V gene are SGHDT and YYEEEE. This chain's CDR3 is CASSLLTSSGRLITGELFF. In DNA form, the CDR3 reads TGTGCCAGCAGCTTGTTGACGAGTAGCGGGAGGTTGATCACCGGGGAGCTGTTTTTT. The variable domain in full, with the rest retrieved from reference TRBV5-6 and TRBJ2-2, is DAGVTQSPTHLIKTRGQQVTLRCSPKSGHDTVSWYQQALGQGPQFIFQYYEEEERQRGNFPDRFSGHQFPNYSSELNVNALLLGDSALYLCASSLLTSSGRLITGELFFGEGSRLTVL.

This CDR3 reads CASSRDRGRFNYGYTF. CDR3 DNA: TGTGCCAGTAGTAGGGACAGGGGGCGATTTAACTATGGCTACACCTTC. V and J are TRBV19 and TRBJ1-2; TRBD1 matches 12 bases. The CDR3 covers 16 residues. The trim removed 4 bases at V and 1 base at J, leaving 4 bases unmatched. Germline values: CDR1 LNHDA, CDR2 SQIVND (reference sequence).

V usage is TRBV28 and J usage is TRBJ1-5; D perhaps matches TRBD1 (6 bases). Trimming cost V 7 bases and J 6 bases, with 19 bases left between them. The CDR3 has 15 residues. CDR1 MDHEN and CDR2 SYDVKM come from the germline V gene. CDR3 sequence reads: CASTPSGGAGQPQHF. CDR3 DNA: TGTGCCAGCACCCCGAGTGGGGGGGCAGGTCAGCCCCAGCATTTT.